The 22 T cell receptor beta chains presented below share a single source sample, sequenced in a study of OX40 agonist ivuxolimab in advanced cancers. The library was produced with the immunoSEQ multiplex PCR assay. TCRdb carries this immuneACCESS record with in-frame sequences only. Its versions omit some clonotypes, under half of them owing to an unresolved V gene in the studies checked, with the rest unexplained. The sample records some 60,000 clones, 85% to 90% of which are singletons. 3.9% of the sample comes from the top ten. The starting material was CD4+ or CD8+ T cells sorted from blood, obtained in a trial of the OX40 agonist ivuxolimab. The receptors come from an adult with an advanced solid tumor such as melanoma, head and neck, liver or kidney cancer.

The chain joins TRBV5-1 to TRBJ1-2; 7 positions agree with TRBD1. V trimming: 4 bases; J trimming: 4 bases; junction bases outside the gene matches: 7. CDR1 is SGHRS, CDR2 YFSETQ, per germline. The CDR3 extends over 14 amino acids. The CDR3 sequence is CASSNRTGSYGYTF. In DNA, the CDR3 is TGCGCCAGCAGCAACCGGACAGGAAGCTATGGCTACACCTTC.

The genes are TRBV9 and TRBJ1-6; D might be TRBD1 (5 bases). Germline CDR1 and CDR2: SGDLS and YYNGEE. This CDR3 has 13 amino acids. Trimming removed 3 bases from V and 10 bases from J, with 11 bases in between. In nucleotides, the CDR3 is TGTGCCAGCAGCGGGCAGGGCGAATCACCCCTCCACTTT. The encoded protein is CASSGQGESPLHF.

The chain has TRBV11-2 and TRBJ2-5, with a tentative D call TRBD2 (5 bases). Germline CDR1 reads SGHAT; CDR2 reads FQNNGV. This CDR3 is 17 amino acids long. V was clipped by 5 bases and J by 3 bases, with 22 bases between them. This CDR3 reads CASSPDTSRTAKETQYF. The CDR3 coding sequence is TGTGCCAGCAGCCCAGACACTAGTCGAACAGCAAAAGAGACCCAGTACTTC.

This chain links TRBV7-2 with TRBJ1-1, with D unresolved. V was cut by 3 bases and J by 7 bases, with 9 bases left in between. Germline lookup yields CDR1 SGHTA and CDR2 FQGNSA. This CDR3 is 12 amino acids long. This CDR3 reads CASSFVTGEAFF. The CDR3 nucleotides read TGTGCCAGCAGCTTTGTTACGGGTGAAGCTTTCTTT.

The chain joins TRBV9 to TRBJ2-5, with a possible D match to TRBD1 (6 bases). Per germline, CDR1 SGDLS and CDR2 YYNGEE. With 3 bases removed from V and 5 bases from J, the gap between germline ends came to 17 bases. The CDR3 runs to 15 residues. CDR3 residues: CASSGVGDIRETQYF. The CDR3 nucleotides read TGTGCCAGCAGCGGGGTGGGGGACATTAGGGAGACCCAGTACTTC.

Only one count was recorded for this clone. J is TRBJ1-2 and V is TRBV5-1; D call uncertain. The V end lost 0 bases, the J end lost 8 bases, and 11 bases lay between the germline ends. The germline V gene encodes CDR1 SGHRS and CDR2 YFSETQ. The CDR3 runs 13 residues. The CDR3 DNA is TGCGCCAGCAGCTTGGATGTAGGGTACGGCTACACCTTC. Amino acid sequence: CASSLDVGYGYTF.

The CDR3 DNA sequence: TGTGCCAGCTCACCCGACAGGGGAGGAGATGAAAAACTGTTTTTT. It translates to CASSPDRGGDEKLFF. This chain joins TRBV28 and TRBJ1-4, with TRBD1 matching 8 bases. The ends lost 8 bases at V and 6 bases at J; junction bases unmatched: 11. The CDR3 has 15 residues. The germline V gene has CDR1 MDHEN and CDR2 SYDVKM.

This rearrangement joins TRBV7-9 to TRBJ1-3, with TRBD1 identical over 7 bases. Germline values: CDR1 SEHNR, CDR2 FQNEAQ (reference sequence). The CDR3 sequence is 19 residues long. The ends lost 1 base at V and 2 bases at J; junction bases unmatched: 14. CDR3 sequence: CASSLGLTGQLKTGNTIYF. In DNA, the CDR3 is TGTGCCAGCAGCTTAGGGTTGACGGGACAGCTAAAAACTGGAAACACCATATATTTT. The variable domain in full, with the rest retrieved from reference TRBV7-9 and TRBJ1-3, is DTGVSQNPRHKITKRGQNVTFRCDPISEHNRLYWYRQTLGQGPEFLTYFQNEAQLEKSRLLSDRFSAERPKGSFSTLEIQRTEQGDSAMYLCASSLGLTGQLKTGNTIYFGEGSWLTVV.

The chain links TRBV6-4 to TRBJ2-5; D may be TRBD1 or TRBD2 (5 bases each). The germline V and J ends were trimmed by 2 bases and 7 bases, with 11 bases remaining between them. This CDR3 spans 13 amino acids. Germline CDR1 reads MRHNA; CDR2 reads SNTAGT. The CDR3: CASSDGMRGTQYF. The CDR3 bases are TGTGCCAGCAGTGACGGTATGAGGGGGACCCAGTACTTC.

This chain uses TRBV5-1 with TRBJ1-1; D call uncertain. The CDR3 spans 14 residues. The V gene's germline CDR1 is SGHRS and CDR2 YFSETQ. V lost 4 bases and J lost 1, with 11 bases in between. CDR3 nucleotides: TGCGCCAGCAGCCCATCACCGGGGAACACTGAAGCTTTCTTT. It encodes CASSPSPGNTEAFF.

Worth noting for this clone: The germline gene is not matched at one end of the junction; a read error may be the cause. DNA for the CDR3: TGTGCCAGCTCCCAAGGCCCCCTTAGCGGGGGGCGTTACAGTGAGCAGTTCTTC. Amino acid sequence: CASSQGPLSGGRYSEQFF. The V gene is TRBV18, the J gene TRBJ2-1, with 10 bases identical to TRBD2. The CDR3 is 18 residues long. Germline values: CDR1 KGHSH, CDR2 LQKENI.

This sequence joins TRBV19 and TRBJ1-1, with a tentative D call TRBD1 (5 bases). The CDR3 is 15 amino acids. The germline V gene has CDR1 LNHDA and CDR2 SQIVND (reference sequence). Trimming pared 3 bases from V and 4 bases from J, leaving 15 bases between. The CDR3 reads CASSIGGVSGTEAFF. In DNA, the CDR3 is TGTGCCAGTAGTATCGGGGGGGTGAGTGGCACTGAAGCTTTCTTT. Complete variable domain (other parts from reference TRBV19 and TRBJ1-1): DGGITQSPKYLFRKEGQNVTLSCEQNLNHDAMYWYRQDPGQGLRLIYYSQIVNDFQKGDIAEGYSVSREKKESFPLTVTSAQKNPTAFYLCASSIGGVSGTEAFFGQGTRLTVV.

The CDR3: CSVGGQGREESFYGYTF. The CDR3, as DNA: TGCAGCGTTGGGGGACAGGGGAGGGAGGAAAGCTTTTATGGCTACACCTTC. The chain links TRBV29-1 to TRBJ1-2; 10 bases align to TRBD1. V lost 4 bases, J lost 5 bases, and 16 bases stayed unmatched. The germline V gene has CDR1 SQVTM and CDR2 ANQGSEA. This CDR3 is built from 17 residues.

In nucleotides, the CDR3 is TGTGCCAGCAGCCCTACGACGAACACTGAAGCTTTCTTT. It encodes CASSPTTNTEAFF. The chain employs TRBV7-6 and TRBJ1-1; D is undetermined. The CDR3 has 13 amino acids. Germline loops: CDR1 SGHVS, CDR2 FNYEAQ. V was shortened by 5 bases and J by 1 base, with 8 bases between the two germline ends.

This chain joins TRBV6-1 and TRBJ1-2; TRBD1 is a possible D gene (5 bases). Germline-derived CDR1 and CDR2 are MNHNS and SASEGT. Between the trimmed V and J ends, which lost 2 bases and 8 bases, there was a span of 18 bases. The CDR3 runs to 15 residues. Written as DNA, the CDR3 is TGTGCCAGCAGTGAATGGGGGGGGGAATCGCGCGGCTACACCTTC. Amino acids: CASSEWGGESRGYTF.

The CDR3: CASSREGELFF. In nucleotides, the CDR3 is TGTGCCAGCAGCAGGGAGGGGGAGCTGTTTTTT. The V gene is TRBV7-2, the J gene TRBJ2-2; weak D call: TRBD2 (5 bases). Trimming stripped 5 bases from V and 8 bases from J, with 6 bases between. The germline V gene encodes CDR1 SGHTA and CDR2 FQGNSA. The CDR3 consists of 11 residues.

This sequence joins TRBV5-1 and TRBJ1-5; D is uncertain. Trimming pared 0 bases from V and 2 bases from J, leaving 9 bases between. This CDR3 comprises 15 residues. Germline CDR1 SGHRS, CDR2 YFSETQ. In nucleotides, the CDR3 is TGCGCCAGCAGCTTGGAGGACCCCCGCAATCAGCCCCAGCATTTT. Protein product: CASSLEDPRNQPQHF.

This chain joins TRBV6-6 and TRBJ2-7; TRBD1 agrees at 12 bases. Germline V gene data show CDR1 as MNHNY and CDR2 as SVGAGI (reference sequence). The CDR3 runs to 14 residues. J lost 2 bases, V lost 7 bases, and 3 bases had no gene match. For the CDR3, the DNA is TGTGCCAGCAAAGGGACAGGGGGCACCTACGAGCAGTACTTC. It yields the protein CASKGTGGTYEQYF.

J is TRBJ2-2 and V is TRBV6-1, with 7 bases lining up with TRBD2. With V trimmed by 7 bases and J by 4 bases, 9 bases remained unmatched. CDR3 length: 15 amino acids. Germline CDR1 and CDR2: MNHNS and SASEGT. The CDR3 spells CASTVSGPFTGELFF. The CDR3 nucleotides are TGTGCCAGCACCGTTAGCGGGCCCTTCACCGGGGAGCTGTTTTTT.

V and J are TRBV25-1 and TRBJ2-3; a weak D match, TRBD2 (6 bases). From germline, CDR1 is MGHDK and CDR2 SYGVNS. This CDR3 contains 12 residues. Trimming left V 6 bases short and J 14 bases short, with 18 bases between. Here the CDR3 DNA reads TGTGCCAGCAGCCCGGGGTGGGGGGTAACGTATTTT. Translating it yields CASSPGWGVTYF.

Regarding this clone: At one boundary the junction diverges from the germline segment, which might be a read error. The chain has TRBV19 and TRBJ1-1, with D possibly matching TRBD1 (5 bases). CDR3 length: 14 residues. Per germline, CDR1 LNHDA and CDR2 SQIVND (reference sequence). The CDR3 DNA sequence: TGTGCCAGTAGTATAGGGGACGGCCGCAAGAGGGGTCTCTTT. This gives the protein CASSIGDGRKRGLF.

The CDR3 here is CASSPPETGPLGEQYF. As DNA, the CDR3 is TGTGCCAGCTCACCACCGGAGACAGGACCGTTGGGCGAGCAGTACTTC. The chain is built from TRBV18 and TRBJ2-7, with D perhaps matching TRBD1 (6 bases). The V and J ends lost 0 bases and 6 bases respectively, with 18 bases between them. Germline V lookup: CDR1 KGHSH, CDR2 LQKENI. The CDR3 runs to 16 residues. Full variable domain (outside the CDR3, taken from reference TRBV18 and TRBJ2-7): NAGVMQNPRHLVRRRGQEARLRCSPMKGHSHVYWYRQLPEEGLKFMVYLQKENIIDESGMPKERFSAEFPKEGPSILRIQQVVRGDSAAYFCASSPPETGPLGEQYFGPGTRLTVT.